A selection of T cell receptor beta chains follows, all from one sample in a study of blood T cell repertoires in COVID-19. Clones were read by immunoSEQ multiplex PCR, and TCRdb kept only the in-frame ones, dropping some. The sample has fewer than 200,000 clones, 85% to 90% seen once. The sample comprised peripheral blood. The source of these receptors is a man in his 70s with active or convalescent COVID-19. Each CDR3 is given without its conserved first and last residue. The D gene is left open where the match is weak.

TRBV6-2/TRBV6-3	14	NA	TRBJ1-3	ASSYTGESSGNTIY
TRBV28	10	TRBD1	TRBJ1-5	ASSPQGQPQH
TRBV20-1	11	NA	TRBJ1-2	SASVGRGYGYT
TRBV11-2	14	NA	TRBJ1-2	ASSSPGGGTNYGYT
TRBV7-9	11	NA	TRBJ2-1	AGSLARVNEQF
TRBV2	10	NA	TRBJ1-2	ATAGWGYGYT
TRBV10-3	14	NA	TRBJ2-1	AISESGLSSYNEQF
TRBV19	13	NA	TRBJ1-6	ASSIAGVSNSPLH
TRBV29-1	12	TRBD1	TRBJ1-1	STAQQGAGTEAF
TRBV3-1/TRBV3-2	12	NA	TRBJ1-1	ASSHPGMNTEAF
TRBV13	13	NA	TRBJ1-2	ASSYPQGAEYGYT
TRBV7-2	15	NA	TRBJ2-6	ASSLAGESSGANVLT
TRBV19	12	NA	TRBJ2-7	ASSIRQGNYEQY
TRBV6-2/TRBV6-3	10	NA	TRBJ2-7	ASSRVSYEQY
TRBV7-2	11	NA	TRBJ2-2	ASSFYDTGELF
TRBV6-6	20	TRBD1	TRBJ1-5	ASSSASMFGTGNIRSNQPQH
TRBV29-1	12	TRBD1	TRBJ2-7	SVVKTGAGYEQY
TRBV30	13	NA	TRBJ1-1	AWSVRNRANTEAF
TRBV7-3	11	TRBD1	TRBJ1-1	ASSPTGGTEAF
TRBV18	12	TRBD1	TRBJ1-1	ASSPFTGDGEAF
TRBV5-5	13	NA	TRBJ2-5	ASSSVGDSGGSQY
TRBV13	11	NA	TRBJ2-3	ASSPGKADTQY
TRBV7-2	12	NA	TRBJ2-3	ASSLARTTDTQY
TRBV2	11	NA	TRBJ1-2	ASSLDSDYGYT
TRBV11-2	14	NA	TRBJ2-3	ASSSFEFSSTDTQY
TRBV15	13	TRBD2	TRBJ2-1	ATSTSGRPTMTQF
TRBV9	12	NA	TRBJ2-3	ASSLRVSTDTQY
TRBV5-8	14	TRBD1	TRBJ1-1	ASRSISRTGRTEAF
TRBV7-2	12	TRBD2	TRBJ2-7	ASSPLAASYEQY
TRBV5-5	11	NA	TRBJ1-2	ASSPTENYGYT
TRBV29-1	12	TRBD2	TRBJ2-1	SVAVAGSYNEQF
TRBV2	12	TRBD1	TRBJ2-7	ASSGRTGTYEQY
TRBV7-3	11	NA	TRBJ2-5	ASSLTYRETQY
TRBV5-1	13	NA	TRBJ1-1	ASSSGFTANTEAF
TRBV29-1	13	NA	TRBJ1-1	SVETFTGKDTEAF
TRBV7-2	11	NA	TRBJ2-7	ASSLERSYEQY
TRBV19	13	NA	TRBJ2-3	ATNHQGFGTDTQY
TRBV5-8	13	NA	TRBJ2-1	ASSFYRYSYNEQF
TRBV30	12	NA	TRBJ1-2	AWRARGRTYGYT
TRBV15	13	NA	TRBJ1-1	ATSRVPGVLAEAF
TRBV3-1/TRBV3-2	16	TRBD1	TRBJ1-1	ASSPRPLTGTANTEAF
TRBV29-1	11	TRBD1	TRBJ1-2	SVGREQGNGYT
TRBV18	13	TRBD1	TRBJ2-5	ASSPLGQGQETQY
TRBV20-1	15	NA	TRBJ1-5	SASDSRGGTPNQPQH
TRBV12-5	11	NA	TRBJ2-7	ASGSGRSYEQY
TRBV5-6	12	TRBD1	TRBJ2-4	ASSLRDRGNIQY